The text below deals with one T cell receptor beta chain. The sample is drawn from a study of blood T cell repertoires in COVID-19. The repertoire was sequenced with immunoSEQ multiplex PCR; TCRdb's copy has only in-frame clones and lacks some. There are roughly 290,000 clones in the sample; around 86% occur only once, and about 2.2% lies in the top ten. The V gene's germline CDR1 is DFQATT and CDR2 SNEGSKA (reference sequence). V lost 3 bases, J lost 4 bases, and 10 bases lay in between. The CDR3 runs to 12 residues. The sample comprised peripheral blood. The receptor was derived from a woman aged 25-40 years who had recovered from COVID-19. The chain employs TRBV20-1 and TRBJ2-7; D is unclear. The CDR3 region has the DNA TGCAGTGCTAGTGAACCGGGTTACGAGCAGTACTTC. Its translation: CSASEPGYEQYF.